The present entry profiles one T cell receptor beta chain with its context. The antigen is unknown. The CDR3 has 15 amino acids. This entry comes from a study of a mutant IDH1 vaccine in newly diagnosed glioma. Across the whole study: Patients got radiotherapy, temozolomide, or both beforehand, and most got both.

Regarding time point: week 5, during vaccination. Mutant IDH1 20-mer peptide, at 300 ug, made up each vaccine dose, with topical imiquimod. Sequenced by immunoSEQ multiplex PCR; TCRdb stores in-frame clones only, minus some. The sample carries some 60,000 clones, about nine tenths recorded once. This specimen was PBMCs, taken from a glioma patient whose treatment included an IDH1 peptide vaccine. The TCR originated in a woman in her forties with glioma. The chain uses TRBV21-1 and TRBJ1-5. TRBV21-1 is a pseudogene locus. CDR3 residues: CASSRRGGSNQPQHF. CDR3 DNA sequence: TGTGCCAGCAGCCGAAGGGGGGGGAGCAATCAGCCCCAGCATTTT.